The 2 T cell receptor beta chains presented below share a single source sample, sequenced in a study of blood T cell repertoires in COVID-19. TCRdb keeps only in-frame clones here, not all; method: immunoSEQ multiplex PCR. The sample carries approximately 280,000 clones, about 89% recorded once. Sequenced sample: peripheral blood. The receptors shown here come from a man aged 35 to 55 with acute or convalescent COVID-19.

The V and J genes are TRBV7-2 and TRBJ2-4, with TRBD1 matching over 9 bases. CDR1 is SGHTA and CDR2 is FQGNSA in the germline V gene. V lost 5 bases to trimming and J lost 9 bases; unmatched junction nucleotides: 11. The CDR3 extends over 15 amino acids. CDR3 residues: CASSIRQGGLGIQYF. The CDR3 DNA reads TGTGCCAGCAGCATTCGACAGGGGGGACTCGGCATTCAGTACTTC.

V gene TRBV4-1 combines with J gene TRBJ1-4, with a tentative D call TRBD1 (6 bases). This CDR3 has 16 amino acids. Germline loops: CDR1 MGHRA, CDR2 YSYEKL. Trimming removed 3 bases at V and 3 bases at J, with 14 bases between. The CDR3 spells CASSQVNRDPNEKLFF. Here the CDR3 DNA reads TGCGCCAGCAGCCAGGTCAACAGGGATCCTAATGAAAAACTGTTTTTT.